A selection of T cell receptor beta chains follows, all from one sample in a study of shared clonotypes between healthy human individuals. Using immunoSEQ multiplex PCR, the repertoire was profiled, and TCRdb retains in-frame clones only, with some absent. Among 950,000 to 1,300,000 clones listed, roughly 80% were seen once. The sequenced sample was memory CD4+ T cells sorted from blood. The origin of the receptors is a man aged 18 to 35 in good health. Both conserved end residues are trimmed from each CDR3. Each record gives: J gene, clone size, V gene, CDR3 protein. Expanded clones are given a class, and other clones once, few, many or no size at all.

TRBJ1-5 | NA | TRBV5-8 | ASSLVAEIKLYQPQH
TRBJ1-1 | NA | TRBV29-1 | SARTGMNTEAF
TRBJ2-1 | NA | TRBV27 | ASSRKGPANEQF
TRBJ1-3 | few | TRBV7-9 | ASSTRLGHSGNTIY
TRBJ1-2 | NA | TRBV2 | ASSEARGLGYGYT
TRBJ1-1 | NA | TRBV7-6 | ASSLVQGYVNTEAF
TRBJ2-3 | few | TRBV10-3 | AISEKSAGDTQY
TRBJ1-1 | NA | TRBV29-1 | SVGSAEAF
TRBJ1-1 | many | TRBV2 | ASSEVGNIGEAF
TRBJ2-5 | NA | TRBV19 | ASSIGGGPETQY
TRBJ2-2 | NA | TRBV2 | ASREDFTGELF
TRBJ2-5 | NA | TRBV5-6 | ASSLVSGLNQETQY
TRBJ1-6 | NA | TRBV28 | ASSLADRGPYNSPLH
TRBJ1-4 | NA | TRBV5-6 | ASSSLQGVGEKLF
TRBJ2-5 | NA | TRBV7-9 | ASSSTDTLGTQY
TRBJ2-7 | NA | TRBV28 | ASSVGAGGSPYEQY
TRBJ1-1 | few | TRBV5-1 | ASSLIGRANTEAF
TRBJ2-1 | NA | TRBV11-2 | ASSYYRDSSSYNEQF
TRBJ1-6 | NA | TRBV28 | ASSVQGAAYNSPLH
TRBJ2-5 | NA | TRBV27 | ASSFVAGGPQY
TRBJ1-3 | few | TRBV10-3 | AIGSSGNTIY
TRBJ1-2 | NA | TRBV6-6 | ASSSGGGYGYT
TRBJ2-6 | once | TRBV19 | ASRATGAGANVLT
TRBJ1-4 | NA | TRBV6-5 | ASSSPGQGVGKLF
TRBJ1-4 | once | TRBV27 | ASSGGGREKLF
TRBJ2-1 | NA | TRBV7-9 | ASSPDRGQF
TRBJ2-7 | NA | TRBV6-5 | ASYSGRPPYEQY
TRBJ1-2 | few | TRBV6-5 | ASSYSTQEGGYT
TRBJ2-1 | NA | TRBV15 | ATSTSGTSYNEQF
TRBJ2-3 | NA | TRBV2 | ASSEEGPRRTDTQY
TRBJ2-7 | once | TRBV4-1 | ASSRHPGTSGRPRSYEQY
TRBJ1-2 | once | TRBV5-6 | ASSTVDRVQGDGYT
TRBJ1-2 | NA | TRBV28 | ASSPHTQLGGYT
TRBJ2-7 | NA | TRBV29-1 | SVLPGLSSYEQY
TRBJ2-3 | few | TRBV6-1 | ASAWGTDTQY
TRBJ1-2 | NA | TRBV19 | ASSSGTGSNYGYT
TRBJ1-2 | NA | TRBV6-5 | ASTTGQFYGYT
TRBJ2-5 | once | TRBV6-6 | ASSYRDWETQY
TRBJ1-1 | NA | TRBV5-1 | ASSFSAMNTEAF
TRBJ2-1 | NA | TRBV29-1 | SVRSGGASSTYNEQF
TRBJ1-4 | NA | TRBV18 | ASSRQGKGEKLF
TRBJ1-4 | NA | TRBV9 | ASSVDSATNEKLF
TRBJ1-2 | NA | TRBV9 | ASSPLGTDYGYT
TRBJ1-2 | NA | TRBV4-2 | ASSQEGFGAYGYT
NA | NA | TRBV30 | AWSKGPRTYEQY
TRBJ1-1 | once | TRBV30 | AWRAGTVNTEAF
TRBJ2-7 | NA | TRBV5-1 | ASSDPGTGGFEQY
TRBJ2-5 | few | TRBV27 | ASSLVSGGKETQY
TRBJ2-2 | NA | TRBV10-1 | ASRSGPTGELF
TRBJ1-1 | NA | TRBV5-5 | ASSSSGTKMNTEAF
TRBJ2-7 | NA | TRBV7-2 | ASSLGTSGNSYEQY
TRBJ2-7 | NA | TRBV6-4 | ASSDQRGNRQY
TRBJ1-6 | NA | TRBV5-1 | ASSLVQGGNSPLH
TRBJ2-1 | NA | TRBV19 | ASSTTTSGRVYEQF
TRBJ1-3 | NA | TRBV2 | ASSEDVGNTIY
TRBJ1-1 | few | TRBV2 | ASIFRAEAF